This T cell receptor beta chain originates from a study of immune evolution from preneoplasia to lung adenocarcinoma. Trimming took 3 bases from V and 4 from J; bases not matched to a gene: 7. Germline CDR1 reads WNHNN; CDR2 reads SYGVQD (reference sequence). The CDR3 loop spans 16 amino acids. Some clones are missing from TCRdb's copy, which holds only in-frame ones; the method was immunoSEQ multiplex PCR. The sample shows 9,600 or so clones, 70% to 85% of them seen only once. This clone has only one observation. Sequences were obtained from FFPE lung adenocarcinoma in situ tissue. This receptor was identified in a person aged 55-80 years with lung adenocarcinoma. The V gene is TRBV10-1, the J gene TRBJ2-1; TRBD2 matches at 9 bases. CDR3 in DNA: TGCGCCAGCAGTGACAGCGGGGGGCCTAAATACAATGAGCAGTTCTTC. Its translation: CASSDSGGPKYNEQFF.